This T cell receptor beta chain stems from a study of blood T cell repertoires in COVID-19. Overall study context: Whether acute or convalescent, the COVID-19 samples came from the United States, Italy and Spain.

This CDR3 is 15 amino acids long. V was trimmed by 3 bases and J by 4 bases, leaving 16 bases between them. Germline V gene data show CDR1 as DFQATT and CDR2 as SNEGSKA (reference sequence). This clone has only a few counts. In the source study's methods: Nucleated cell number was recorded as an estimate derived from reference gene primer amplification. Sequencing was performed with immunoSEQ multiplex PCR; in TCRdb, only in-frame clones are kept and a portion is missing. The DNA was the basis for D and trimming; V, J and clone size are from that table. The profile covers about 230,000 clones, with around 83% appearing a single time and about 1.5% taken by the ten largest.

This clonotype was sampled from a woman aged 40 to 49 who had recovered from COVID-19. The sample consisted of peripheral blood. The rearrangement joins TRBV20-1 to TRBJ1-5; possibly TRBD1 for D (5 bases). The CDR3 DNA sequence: TGCAGTGCTAGTGGAAATAGGGCAGGGAATCAGCCCCAGCATTTT. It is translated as CSASGNRAGNQPQHF.